Reported below is one T cell receptor (beta chain). This sample is drawn from a study of blood T cell repertoires in COVID-19. Study at large: Both acute and convalescent COVID-19 samples were obtained from the United States, Italy and Spain.

Per the original methods: Reference gene primer amplification gave nucleated cell count estimates. Some clones are missing from TCRdb's copy, which holds only in-frame ones; the method was immunoSEQ multiplex PCR. The V and J calls and clone size come from that table; D and trimming were worked out from the DNA. The sample shows approximately 150,000 clones, about 81% of them seen only once. The germline V gene encodes CDR1 SGHDT and CDR2 YYEEEE. V dropped 0 bases and J dropped 7; count of bases not matched to a gene: 7. There are 15 residues in the CDR3. Sequenced sample: peripheral blood. The receptor was derived from a human donor in a cohort sampled during active COVID-19. J is TRBJ2-1 and V is TRBV5-6, with TRBD2 matching over 7 bases. The CDR3 reads CASSLAGGRTNEQFF. The CDR3 coding sequence is TGTGCCAGCAGCTTGGCGGGCGGGAGAACGAATGAGCAGTTCTTC. Full variable domain (rest looked up from reference TRBV5-6 and TRBJ2-1): DAGVTQSPTHLIKTRGQQVTLRCSPKSGHDTVSWYQQALGQGPQFIFQYYEEEERQRGNFPDRFSGHQFPNYSSELNVNALLLGDSALYLCASSLAGGRTNEQFFGPGTRLTVL.